This T cell receptor beta chain was sequenced during a study of metastatic and nonmetastatic thyroid tumors. Across the whole study: Comparative analysis of repertoires was undertaken across blood and tumor or nodule tissue obtained from malignant and benign thyroid patients. General study points: Benign nodules reportedly had significantly lower TCR beta diversity than malignant thyroid tumors in blood and tumor.

This clone was counted once. The antigen remains unidentified. No treatment of any kind had been given to any patient before thyroid surgery. In the authors' workflow: Clinicopathological groups differed in CDR3, with these differences serving to build a distant-metastasis classifier for papillary thyroid cancer. TCRdb re-called clones via MiXCR from the PCR reads. TCRdb, not the original authors, processed these V and J calls. In the table there are 25,000 to 35,000 clones, 25% to 35% of which are singletons. The trim removed 0 bases at V and 3 bases at J, leaving 5 bases unmatched. Per the germline V gene, CDR1 is DFQATT and CDR2 is SNEGSKA (reference sequence). CDR3 length: 16 amino acids.

Sequences were obtained from blood. The receptor comes from a female donor with papillary thyroid cancer or a benign thyroid nodule (not recorded which). Some clones in this sample may be carry-over from other donors' samples. The gene calls are TRBV20-1 and TRBJ2-2; TRBD2 agrees at 9 bases. CDR3 in DNA: TGCAGTGCTAGAGATATAGTAGCGGGAGACACCGGGGAGCTGTTTTTT. Protein: CSARDIVAGDTGELFF.